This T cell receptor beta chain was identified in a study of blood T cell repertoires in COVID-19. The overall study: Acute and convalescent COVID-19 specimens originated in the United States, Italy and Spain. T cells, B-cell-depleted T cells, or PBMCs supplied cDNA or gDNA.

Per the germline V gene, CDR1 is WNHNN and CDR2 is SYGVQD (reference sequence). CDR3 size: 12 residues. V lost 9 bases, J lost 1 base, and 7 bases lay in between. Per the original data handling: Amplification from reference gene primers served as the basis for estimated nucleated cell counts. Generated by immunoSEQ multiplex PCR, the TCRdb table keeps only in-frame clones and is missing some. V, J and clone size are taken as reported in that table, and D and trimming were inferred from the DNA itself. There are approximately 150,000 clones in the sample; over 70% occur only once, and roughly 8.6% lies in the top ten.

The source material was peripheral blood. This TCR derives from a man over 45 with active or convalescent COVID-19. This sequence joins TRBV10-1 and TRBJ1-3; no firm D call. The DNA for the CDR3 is TGCGCCAGAGAGGGATCTGGAAACACCATATATTTT. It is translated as CAREGSGNTIYF.